This TCR beta chain was identified during a study of T cells in Graves' hyperthyroidism and ophthalmopathy. Per the germline V gene, CDR1 is MNHEY and CDR2 is SMNVEV (reference sequence). J was trimmed by 1 base and V by 5 bases; bases with no gene match: 13. The CDR3 covers 17 residues. Amplified TCR beta CDR3 regions derived from RNA transcripts. The HTBI primer set was used in a first-round RT-PCR of the TCR CDR3. TCRdb processed the multiplex PCR reads anew with MiXCR; each CDR3 protein has one entry. The data contain a few hundred thousand distinct CDR3 sequences, approximately 15% of them seen just once; the ten biggest clones take up approximately 32%.

The receptor was derived from a woman aged 25-40 years with Graves' hyperthyroidism. This chain uses TRBV27 with TRBJ1-2; TRBD1 matches at 7 bases. Sequenced: blood. Here the CDR3 DNA reads TGTGCCAGCAGTCGCCAAAAGGGGACAGATAATAACTATGGCTACACCTTC. Protein sequence: CASSRQKGTDNNYGYTF.